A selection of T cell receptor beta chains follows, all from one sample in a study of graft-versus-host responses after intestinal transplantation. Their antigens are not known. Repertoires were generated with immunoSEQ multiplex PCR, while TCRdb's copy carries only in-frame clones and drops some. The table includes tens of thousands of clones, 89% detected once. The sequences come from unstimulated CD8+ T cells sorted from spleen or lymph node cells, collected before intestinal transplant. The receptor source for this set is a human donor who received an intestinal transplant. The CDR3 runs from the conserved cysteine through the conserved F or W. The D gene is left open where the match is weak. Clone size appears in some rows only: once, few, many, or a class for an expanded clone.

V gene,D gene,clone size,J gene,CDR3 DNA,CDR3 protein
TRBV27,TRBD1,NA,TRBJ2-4,TGTGCCAGCAGCAAGACAGGGTCCCACATTCAGTACTTC,CASSKTGSHIQYF
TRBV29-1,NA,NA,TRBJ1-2,TGCAGCGTTAACCAGGGGAACTATGGCTACACCTTC,CSVNQGNYGYTF
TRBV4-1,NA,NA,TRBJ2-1,TGCGCCAGCAGCCAAGTTTCATCGAGCGTGAGCTCCTACAATGAGCAGTTCTTC,CASSQVSSSVSSYNEQFF
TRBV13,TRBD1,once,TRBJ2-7,TGTGCCAGCGGGACCGGGACAGGGATCCACGAGCAGTACTTC,CASGTGTGIHEQYF
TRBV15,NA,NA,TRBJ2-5,TGTGCCACCAGCTTGGGAAGGCAGGGGCCTCAAGAGACCCAGTACTTC,CATSLGRQGPQETQYF
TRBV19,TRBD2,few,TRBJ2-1,TGTGCCAGTAGCGGGACTAGCGGATACTCCTACAATGAGCAGTTCTTC,CASSGTSGYSYNEQFF
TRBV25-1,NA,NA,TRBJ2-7,TGTGCCAGCAGTGAATATTATCCAGTTGCAAACTACGAGCAGTACTTC,CASSEYYPVANYEQYF
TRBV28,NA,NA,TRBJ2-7,TGTGCCAGCAGTTTATTGGCAGGGTTCCCCTACGAGCAGTACTTC,CASSLLAGFPYEQYF
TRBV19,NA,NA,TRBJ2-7,TGTGCCAGTAGTATTAGGTCAGGGATTAGCTACGAGCAGTACTTC,CASSIRSGISYEQYF
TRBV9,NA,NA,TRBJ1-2,TGTGCCAGCAGCGAGGGACATAACTATGGCTACACCTTC,CASSEGHNYGYTF
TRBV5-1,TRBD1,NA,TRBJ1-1,TGCGCCAGCAGCTTGGTCGAGGGGGCGAACACTGAAGCTTTCTTT,CASSLVEGANTEAFF
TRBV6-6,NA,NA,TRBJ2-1,TGTGCCAGCAGTTACAATCCGGGGTCCGGTGAGCAGTTCTTC,CASSYNPGSGEQFF
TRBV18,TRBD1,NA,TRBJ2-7,TGTGCCAGCTCACCACTGAGGGGACAGGCCTACGAGCAGTACTTC,CASSPLRGQAYEQYF
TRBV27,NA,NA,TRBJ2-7,TGTGCCAGCAGTTGGGGCAGATTCTACGAGCAGTACTTC,CASSWGRFYEQYF
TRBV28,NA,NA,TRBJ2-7,TGTGCCAGCAGTTTCCAGGGTGGCTCCTACGAGCAGTACTTC,CASSFQGGSYEQYF
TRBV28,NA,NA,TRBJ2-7,TGTGCCAGCAGTTTAGACGGACAGACCCACCCCTACGAGCAGTACTTC,CASSLDGQTHPYEQYF
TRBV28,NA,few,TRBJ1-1,TGTGCCTCTAGCCAGGGGTTAAATACTGAAGCTTTCTTT,CASSQGLNTEAFF
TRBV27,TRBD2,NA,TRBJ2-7,TGTGCCAGCGGTTTACTAGCGGGGGGGATCTACGAGCAGTACTTC,CASGLLAGGIYEQYF
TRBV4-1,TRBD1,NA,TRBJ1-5,TGCGCCAGCAGCCCTGACAGGGGGGGGGCTGGGGGCAATCAGCCCCAGCATTTT,CASSPDRGGAGGNQPQHF
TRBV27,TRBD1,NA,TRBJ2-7,TGTGCCAGCAGTTTATCGACAGGGTTCCACGAGCAGTACTTC,CASSLSTGFHEQYF
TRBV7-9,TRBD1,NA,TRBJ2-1,TGTGCCAGCAGCACCGGACAGGGGGCTTCCTACAATGAGCAGTTCTTC,CASSTGQGASYNEQFF
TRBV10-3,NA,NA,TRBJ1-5,TGTGCCATCAGTGACGTCAGGGATCAGCCCCAGCATTTT,CAISDVRDQPQHF
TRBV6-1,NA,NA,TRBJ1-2,TGTGCCAGCAGTGTAGACACTGACTATGGCTACACCTTC,CASSVDTDYGYTF
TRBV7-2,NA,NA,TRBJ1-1,TGTGCCAGCAGCTTCCAGGGGAGCACTGAAGCTTTCTTT,CASSFQGSTEAFF
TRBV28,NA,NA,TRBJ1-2,TGTGCCAGCAGTTCCTTGATTCAGGGGAAGATATCGGTGAACTATGGCTACACCTTC,CASSSLIQGKISVNYGYTF
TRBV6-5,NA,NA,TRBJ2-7,TGTGCCAGCAGCGGGCGGTGGGGAGACGAGCAGTACTTC,CASSGRWGDEQYF
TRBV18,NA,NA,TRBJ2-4,TGTGCCAGCTCACCACCCCCCCCCAGGGGCCCCAAAAACATTCAGTACTTC,CASSPPPPRGPKNIQYF
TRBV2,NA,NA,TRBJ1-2,TGTGCCAGCAGTGAAGCGCGCAGGTCCCCCTATGGCTACACCTTC,CASSEARRSPYGYTF
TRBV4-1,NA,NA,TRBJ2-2,TGCGCCAGCAGCCAAGAGGAAGGCAAGCGGGACACCGGGGAGCTGTTTTTT,CASSQEEGKRDTGELFF
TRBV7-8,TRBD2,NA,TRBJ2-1,TGTGCCAGCAGCTCCTCGACTAGCGGGAGGGCGGGGGAGCAGTTCTTC,CASSSSTSGRAGEQFF
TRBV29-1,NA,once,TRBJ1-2,TGCAGCGTCCCAGGCGCCGCTGAACATACTCCCTACACCTTC,CSVPGAAEHTPYTF
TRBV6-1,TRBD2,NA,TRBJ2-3,TGTGCCAGCAGTGAAGGGGGGGGTAATACGCAGTATTTT,CASSEGGGNTQYF
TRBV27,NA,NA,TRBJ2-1,TGTGCCAGCAGTCCGTCCCCCTACAATGAGCAGTTCTTC,CASSPSPYNEQFF
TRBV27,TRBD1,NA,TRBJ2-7,TGTGCCAGCAGTCCCGGGACAGGGGACTACGAGCAGTACTTC,CASSPGTGDYEQYF
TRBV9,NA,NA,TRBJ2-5,TGTGCCAGCAGCCGCTCCAGTAACCAAGAGACCCAGTACTTC,CASSRSSNQETQYF